This TCR beta chain originates from a study of blood T cell repertoires in COVID-19. In the authors' workflow: Amplification with reference gene primers provided the estimates of nucleated cell counts. Profiling relied on immunoSEQ multiplex PCR, and the TCRdb table lists in-frame clones only, not all of them. The V and J calls and clone size are taken from that table; D and trimming were inferred from the DNA. Of a few hundred thousand clones detected, approximately 90% appear once; the ten largest clones hold over 1.5%. For recovered donors of Cohort 3, there were two negative PCRs, clearance, or symptom resolution. J gave up 9 bases and V 4 bases, and 6 bases lay outside the gene matches. The CDR3 totals 13 residues.

Sequencing input: PBMCs or T cells enriched from blood (not recorded which). This chain joins TRBV12-3 or TRBV12-4 and TRBJ2-1; 7 bases match TRBD1. This clonotype was obtained from a woman aged 40 to 49 who had recovered from COVID-19. The chain's CDR3 is CASSWAGGSEQFF. The CDR3 nucleotides are TGTGCCAGCAGTTGGGCAGGGGGTAGTGAGCAGTTCTTC.